The 32 T cell receptor beta chains presented below share a single source sample, sequenced in a study of T cell responses to AZD1222 COVID-19 vaccine. Some clones are missing from TCRdb's copy, which holds only in-frame ones; the method was immunoSEQ multiplex PCR. The data contain around 160,000 clones, around nine tenths of them singletons. The sequenced sample was peripheral blood, obtained on day 0 of AZD1222 vaccination. The receptors here all came from an adult in good health.

The chain joins TRBV3-1 (or the pseudogene TRBV3-2) to TRBJ2-7, with TRBD1 matching over 8 bases. This CDR3 is 15 amino acids long. CDR1 and CDR2 (germline): LGHDT, YNNKEL (reference sequence). Losses at the gene ends were 5 bases for V and 2 bases for J; bases not matched to a gene: 8. The CDR3 DNA reads TGTGCCAGCAGCACCCCGGACAGGGCAACCTACGAGCAGTACTTC. Translation gives CASSTPDRATYEQYF.

The chain recombines TRBV2 with TRBJ2-3, with unresolved D. Trimming left V 7 bases short and J 0 bases short, with 8 bases between. CDR1 SNHLY and CDR2 FYNNEI come from the germline V gene. CDR3 length equals 13 residues. This CDR3 reads CASMKGSTDTQYF. The CDR3 coding sequence is TGTGCCAGCATGAAAGGCAGCACAGATACGCAGTATTTT.

This clone was seen a single time. V usage is TRBV4-3 and J usage is TRBJ2-1; TRBD2 aligns across 7 bases. Germline V gene data show CDR1 as LGHNA and CDR2 as YSLEER. There are 18 residues in the CDR3. The V and J ends lost 4 bases and 5 bases, in that order; junction bases with no gene match: 17. The chain's CDR3 is CASSPFGSGAGTHNEQFF. The CDR3 DNA sequence: TGCGCCAGCAGCCCATTCGGCTCCGGAGCGGGGACTCACAATGAGCAGTTCTTC.

The genes are TRBV12-3 or TRBV12-4 and TRBJ1-5; TRBD1 might be the D (5 bases). This CDR3 has 13 residues. V was trimmed by 2 bases and J by 9 bases, leaving 11 bases between them. This CDR3 reads CASSLTGLRPQHF. The CDR3 nucleotides read TGTGCCAGCAGTTTAACAGGATTGCGGCCCCAGCATTTT.

The V and J genes are TRBV7-8 and TRBJ1-4; D may be TRBD1 (6 bases). Trimming stripped 7 bases from V and 5 bases from J, with 8 bases between. This CDR3 has 12 residues. CDR1 is SGHVS, CDR2 FQNEAQ, per germline. The CDR3 region has the DNA TGTGCCAGCAAGGGGGGGAATGAAAAACTGTTTTTT. Translating it yields CASKGGNEKLFF.

V usage is TRBV5-1 and J usage is TRBJ1-6; 9 nucleotides match TRBD1. This CDR3 comprises 14 residues. V lost 10 bases to trimming and J lost 14 bases; unmatched junction nucleotides: 16. Germline V gene sequence: CDR1 SGHRS, CDR2 YFSETQ. CDR3 coding DNA: TGCGCCCGAAAGCGGGGGGACAGGGTTAGGGCCCTCCACTTT. Its protein product is CARKRGDRVRALHF. Based on the CDR3 plus reference TRBV5-1 and TRBJ1-6, the full variable domain is KAGVTQTPRYLIKTRGQQVTLSCSPISGHRSVSWYQQTPGQGLQFLFEYFSETQRNKGNFPGRFSGRQFSNSRSEMNVSTLELGDSALYLCARKRGDRVRALHFGNGTRLTVT.

This CDR3 is CASSGQGDTQYF. The CDR3 DNA reads TGTGCCAGCAGTGGCCAGGGGGATACGCAGTATTTT. This chain joins TRBV28 and TRBJ2-3, with TRBD1 as a possible D gene (6 bases). Trimming took off 5 bases at V and 6 bases at J, with 9 bases between the two ends. Looked up from germline, CDR1 is MDHEN and CDR2 is SYDVKM. CDR3 length: 12 amino acids.

The chain combines TRBV19 with TRBJ1-5; D is ambiguous. The CDR3 runs to 12 residues. The germline V and J ends were trimmed by 7 bases and 2 bases, with 6 bases remaining between them. CDR1 and CDR2 from the germline V gene are LNHDA and SQIVND (reference sequence). CDR3 DNA sequence: TGTGCCAGTAACCACGGCAATCAGCCCCAGCATTTT. It translates to CASNHGNQPQHF. Looking up the rest from reference TRBV19 and TRBJ1-5 gives the full variable domain: DGGITQSPKYLFRKEGQNVTLSCEQNLNHDAMYWYRQDPGQGLRLIYYSQIVNDFQKGDIAEGYSVSREKKESFPLTVTSAQKNPTAFYLCASNHGNQPQHFGDGTRLSIL.

The chain couples TRBV6-5 to TRBJ1-2; unclear D gene. The V gene's germline CDR1 is MNHEY and CDR2 SVGAGI. The CDR3 totals 15 residues. Between the trimmed V and J ends, which lost 0 bases and 1 base, there was a span of 9 bases. CDR3 nucleotide sequence: TGTGCCAGCAGTTACTCGGGGATCGGTAACTATGGCTACACCTTC. Encoded protein: CASSYSGIGNYGYTF.

V and J are TRBV6-1 and TRBJ2-7; 8 bases match TRBD1. V lost 1 base and J lost 7; bases outside the gene matches: 9. The CDR3 runs 15 residues. Germline values: CDR1 MNHNS, CDR2 SASEGT. The CDR3 nucleotides are TGTGCCAGCAGTGAAGGACCAGGGGGCCAGTCGGAGCAGTACTTC. Its translation is CASSEGPGGQSEQYF.

The chain recombines TRBV5-1 with TRBJ2-7; D is ambiguous. CDR1 and CDR2 from the germline V gene are SGHRS and YFSETQ. Trimming shortened V by 0 bases and J by 7 bases, and 11 bases separated the two germline ends. The CDR3 covers 13 residues. CDR3 nucleotide sequence: TGCGCCAGCAGCTTGGCGGCCCCGTGGGAGCAGTACTTC. Its translation is CASSLAAPWEQYF. Supplemented by reference TRBV5-1 and TRBJ2-7, the full variable domain reads KAGVTQTPRYLIKTRGQQVTLSCSPISGHRSVSWYQQTPGQGLQFLFEYFSETQRNKGNFPGRFSGRQFSNSRSEMNVSTLELGDSALYLCASSLAAPWEQYFGPGTRLTVT.

The chain uses TRBV24-1 and TRBJ1-1; possible D gene TRBD1, 5 bases. The V end was cut by 7 bases, the J end by 0 bases, with 11 bases between. This CDR3 is built from 14 residues. Germline assignment: CDR1 KGHDR and CDR2 SFDVKD. The CDR3: CATSGGVMNTEAFF. DNA of the CDR3: TGTGCCACCAGCGGGGGGGTTATGAACACTGAAGCTTTCTTT.

Note on this clone: The junction shows a germline mismatch at one end, possibly a read error. The chain joins TRBV4-2 to TRBJ1-6; maybe TRBD1 (5 bases). CDR1 is LGHNA, CDR2 YNFKEQ, per germline. This CDR3 is built from 16 residues. CDR3 amino acids: CASSKDKGRSDSPLHF. The CDR3 DNA sequence: TGTGCCAGCAGCAAAGACAAGGGACGGTCAGATTCACCCCTCCACTTT.

Details on this clone: The sample carries other DNA sequences with the same CDR3. The gene calls are TRBV6-2 or TRBV6-3 and TRBJ1-2; D gene ambiguous. This CDR3 spans 12 amino acids. From germline, CDR1 is MNHEY and CDR2 SVGEGT. V lost 5 bases and J 5 bases, leaving 9 bases between the germline ends. The CDR3 region has the DNA TGTGCCAGCAGTGACCGGGGTTATGGCTACACCTTC. Encoded protein: CASSDRGYGYTF.

This rearrangement joins TRBV19 to TRBJ2-1, with 8 bases matching TRBD1. V was clipped by 5 bases and J by 2 bases; unmatched bases: 5. In germline, CDR1 is LNHDA, CDR2 SQIVND (reference sequence). This CDR3 has 15 residues. The CDR3 nucleotides read TGTGCCAGTAGTCTACAGGGGGTCCCCTACAATGAGCAGTTCTTC. This encodes CASSLQGVPYNEQFF.

This clone was detected only once. The J gene is TRBJ2-6, the V gene TRBV27, with 10 bases fitting TRBD1. Trimming cost V 5 bases and J 2 bases; bases outside gene matches: 9. CDR1 MNHEY and CDR2 SMNVEV come from the germline V gene (reference sequence). The CDR3 spans 18 residues. The CDR3 DNA reads as TGTGCCAGCAGTCACGGGACAGGGGTTTCTCCTGGGGCCAACGTCCTGACTTTC. Translation: CASSHGTGVSPGANVLTF. The variable domain in full, completed from reference TRBV27 and TRBJ2-6, reads EAQVTQNPRYLITVTGKKLTVTCSQNMNHEYMSWYRQDPGLGLRQIYYSMNVEVTDKGDVPEGYKVSRKEKRNFPLILESPSPNQTSLYFCASSHGTGVSPGANVLTFGAGSRLTVL.

This chain joins TRBV3-1 (or the pseudogene TRBV3-2) and TRBJ2-5; 8 positions match TRBD2. The CDR3 totals 14 residues. Germline CDR1 is LGHDT and CDR2 is YNNKEL (reference sequence). Germline trimming cut 4 bases from V and 2 bases from J; bases unmatched to any gene: 3. The CDR3 region is CASSPGGVQETQYF. CDR3 sequence (DNA): TGTGCCAGCAGCCCGGGGGGGGTGCAAGAGACCCAGTACTTC.

This clone was counted a few times. The chain couples TRBV28 to TRBJ1-5; the D is unclear. This CDR3 region has 14 residues. Germline V CDR1 and CDR2: MDHEN, SYDVKM. V lost 6 bases and J lost 7, with 16 bases in between. CDR3 sequence (DNA): TGTGCCAGCAGGAGACCGGTCGGCGACCAGCCCCAGCATTTT. Its protein is CASRRPVGDQPQHF.

The chain joins TRBV6-5 to TRBJ1-2, with 9 bases lining up with TRBD1. CDR1 and CDR2 from the germline V gene are MNHEY and SVGAGI. The CDR3 is made up of 15 amino acids. The V gene end was trimmed by 2 bases and the J gene end by 8 bases; junction bases not matched to a gene: 9. The CDR3 here is CASSYGKGQGWGYTF. The DNA for the CDR3 is TGTGCCAGCAGTTACGGGAAGGGACAGGGTTGGGGCTACACCTTC.

The chain has TRBV5-4 and TRBJ2-6; TRBD1 matches 8 bases. The V and J ends lost 3 bases and 4 bases, in that order; junction bases with no gene match: 3. CDR1 and CDR2 (germline): SGHNT, YYREEE (reference sequence). The CDR3 loop spans 15 amino acids. In nucleotides, the CDR3 is TGTGCCAGCAGCTCATGGGACAGGGGGGCCAACGTCCTGACTTTC. This translates into CASSSWDRGANVLTF.

The rearrangement uses TRBV4-3 and TRBJ2-2, with D perhaps matching TRBD1 (6 bases). The CDR3 is 15 amino acids. Germline V lookup: CDR1 LGHNA, CDR2 YSLEER. Deletions cut 1 base from V and 0 bases from J, with 6 bases between. CDR3 region: CASSQGTANTGELFF. Written as DNA, the CDR3 is TGCGCCAGCAGCCAAGGGACAGCGAACACCGGGGAGCTGTTTTTT.

This clone showed up just once. This sequence joins TRBV18 and TRBJ2-7, with D tentatively TRBD1 (6 bases). The CDR3 extends over 16 amino acids. CDR1 KGHSH and CDR2 LQKENI come from the germline V gene. The V gene lost 1 base and the J gene lost 5 bases, with 18 bases spanning the gap. DNA for the CDR3: TGTGCCAGCTCACCACGGGACAAGGGGTCCTACGACGAGCAGTACTTC. Translating it yields CASSPRDKGSYDEQYF.

This clone has only a few counts. The gene calls are TRBV20-1 and TRBJ2-1, with 10 bases that match TRBD2. From germline, CDR1 is DFQATT and CDR2 SNEGSKA (reference sequence). The CDR3 totals 15 residues. V gave up 3 bases and J gave up 4 bases; unmatched junction bases: 6. CDR3: CSASGGSGRYNEQFF. CDR3 DNA sequence: TGCAGTGCTAGTGGTGGTAGCGGGAGGTACAATGAGCAGTTCTTC.

The chain couples TRBV9 to TRBJ2-7; D perhaps matches TRBD2 (6 bases). V dropped 4 bases and J dropped 0 bases, with 17 bases sitting between them. CDR1 and CDR2 (germline): SGDLS, YYNGEE. The CDR3 totals 16 residues. The CDR3 sequence: CASSPMGGLSSYEQYF. CDR3 DNA: TGTGCCAGCAGCCCCATGGGTGGACTAAGCTCCTACGAGCAGTACTTC.

CDR3 amino acids: CASSSTGDTEAFF. In DNA, the CDR3 is TGTGCCAGTAGTTCAACCGGGGATACTGAAGCTTTCTTT. The V call is TRBV19, the J call TRBJ1-1, with unresolved D. The CDR3 covers 13 residues. V was cut by 5 bases and J by 5 bases, with 12 bases left in between. CDR1 LNHDA and CDR2 SQIVND come from the germline V gene (reference sequence).

V is TRBV11-1 and J is TRBJ2-7, with TRBD2 as a possible D gene (5 bases). V was pared by 5 bases and J by 1 base, with 12 bases between. There are 14 residues in the CDR3. CDR1 is SGHAT and CDR2 is FQDESV in the germline V gene (reference sequence). The CDR3 nucleotides read TGTGCCAGCAGCGGAAGAGGGATATCCTACGAGCAGTACTTC. It specifies CASSGRGISYEQYF.

This clone was detected once. The CDR3 DNA reads TGCAGTGCTAGTGTGCCATGGGTCACTGAAGCTTTCTTT. Its translation: CSASVPWVTEAFF. The genes are TRBV20-1 and TRBJ1-1, with D uncertain. The V gene lost 3 bases and the J gene lost 4 bases, with 12 bases spanning the gap. The CDR3 is 13 residues long. The germline CDR1 and CDR2 sequences are DFQATT and SNEGSKA (reference sequence).

The rearrangement joins TRBV6-5 to TRBJ1-3, with 7 bases identical to TRBD1. The CDR3 has 13 amino acids. J lost 7 bases, V lost 8 bases, and 8 bases had no gene match. The V gene's germline CDR1 is MNHEY and CDR2 SVGAGI. Here the CDR3 reads CASGRQGANTIYF. DNA for the CDR3: TGTGCCAGCGGCAGACAGGGAGCGAACACCATATATTTT.

The chain uses TRBV20-1 and TRBJ1-1, with D unresolved. The V and J ends lost 8 bases and 9 bases respectively, with 13 bases between them. This CDR3 is 10 amino acids long. CDR1 and CDR2 from the germline V gene are DFQATT and SNEGSKA (reference sequence). CDR3 nucleotide sequence: TGCAGTCCCCTATTTGGACAAGCTTTCTTT. This translates into CSPLFGQAFF.

The chain couples TRBV2 to TRBJ1-2, with TRBD1 matching over 7 bases. Germline assignment: CDR1 SNHLY and CDR2 FYNNEI. Germline trimming cut 6 bases from V and 3 bases from J; bases unmatched to any gene: 7. CDR3 length: 14 amino acids. CDR3 sequence (DNA): TGTGCCAGCAGGATCTACAGGGGTGACTATGGCTACACCTTC. Translating it yields CASRIYRGDYGYTF.

The chain links TRBV2 to TRBJ1-2, with 8 bases identical to TRBD1. The germline gives CDR1 SNHLY, CDR2 FYNNEI. After removal of 5 bases from V and 8 bases from J, the junction contained 4 bases not matched to a gene. The CDR3 is 12 residues long. CDR3 sequence: CASSRTGTGYTF. CDR3 coding DNA: TGTGCCAGCAGTCGGACAGGGACCGGCTACACCTTC.

The J gene is TRBJ1-1, the V gene TRBV2, with a possible D match to TRBD1 (6 bases). Germline loops: CDR1 SNHLY, CDR2 FYNNEI. With 0 bases removed from V and 4 bases from J, the gap between germline ends came to 18 bases. The CDR3 contains 17 residues. CDR3 sequence: CASSEALLAGVVTEAFF. The CDR3 DNA reads TGTGCCAGCAGTGAAGCGCTTCTAGCAGGGGTCGTCACTGAAGCTTTCTTT.